This is a list of T cell receptor beta chains from one sample in a study of blood T cell repertoires in COVID-19. Clones were read by immunoSEQ multiplex PCR, and TCRdb kept only the in-frame ones, dropping some. Among about 74,000 clones listed, 85% to 90% were seen once. The sample was peripheral blood. Receptors originate from a woman of 80 years or more with active or convalescent COVID-19. CDR3s leave out the opening cysteine and the closing phenylalanine or tryptophan. A D gene is named only where the DNA matches it firmly.

j_call v_call d_call cdr3_aa
TRBJ1-2 TRBV27 TRBD1 ASSLSGQGAYGYT
TRBJ1-6 TRBV7-9 - ASSFGGGNSPLH
TRBJ2-1 TRBV23-1 TRBD1 ASRTGGFNEQF
TRBJ2-1 TRBV5-4 TRBD2 ASNLGGVSFDEQF
TRBJ2-7 TRBV5-6 TRBD1 ASSIGTGSYEQY
TRBJ1-2 TRBV7-9 TRBD1 ASSPGTGFLNGYT
TRBJ2-5 TRBV25-1 TRBD1 ASGRQGERETQY
TRBJ1-6 TRBV30 - AWSPSRGDNSPLH
TRBJ2-2 TRBV29-1 TRBD1 SVAQGANTGELF
TRBJ2-3 TRBV5-1 TRBD2 ASSSTVTSGFDTQY
TRBJ2-2 TRBV11-3 TRBD1 ASSSRDRDGTGELF
TRBJ1-1 TRBV19 - ASSPKAFLNTEAF
TRBJ2-7 TRBV4-3 TRBD1 ASSHRQGAPYEQY
TRBJ1-1 TRBV10-2 TRBD1 ASSPGGQGGSEAF
TRBJ2-2 TRBV9 TRBD2 ASSVVSQRGPINTGELF
TRBJ2-2 TRBV2 - ASNGRGFTGELF
TRBJ1-1 TRBV25-1 - ASSESEANTEAF
TRBJ2-1 TRBV6-5 - ASSQQVRGSGEQF
TRBJ1-1 TRBV5-1 TRBD1 ASRRGQNTEAF
TRBJ2-7 TRBV19 TRBD2 ASKISGSSSYEQY
TRBJ1-2 TRBV5-1 - ASSLGWGLYGYT
TRBJ1-3 TRBV5-4 - ASSADSLSGNTIY
TRBJ1-3 TRBV6-4 - ASSDSTPDTSGNTIY
TRBJ2-5 TRBV11-2 - ASSPQSGRRETQY
TRBJ2-7 TRBV6-1 TRBD2 ASSESGRREGYEQY
TRBJ2-2 TRBV6-5 TRBD2 ASRRAGVAGELF
TRBJ1-3 TRBV5-1 TRBD1 ASSFSGTGGGNTIY
TRBJ2-3 TRBV18 TRBD2 ASSPSGGTDTQY
TRBJ1-1 TRBV18 TRBD1 ASSLTGTGATEAF
TRBJ2-1 TRBV19 TRBD2 ASSINRGRNEQF
TRBJ2-3 TRBV9 - ASSVGGRAYPDTQY
TRBJ2-7 TRBV11-3 - ASSPTGSSYEQY
TRBJ1-6 TRBV5-4 - ASSATRDSPLH
TRBJ2-7 TRBV5-1 TRBD2 ATQTVAGVGNEQY
TRBJ2-7 TRBV14 - ASSQVLADEQY
TRBJ2-5 TRBV21-1 - ASSKVVVPQRGPQTQY
TRBJ1-6 TRBV6-4 - ASSDGQSLSSPLH
TRBJ1-5 TRBV19 TRBD1 ASSISGGQPQH
TRBJ2-5 TRBV14 - ASSLTWGVAVQETQY
TRBJ2-1 TRBV14 - ASSQQGGYSYNEQF
TRBJ1-2 TRBV7-9 - AAGGAGYGYT
TRBJ2-2 TRBV9 TRBD1 ASSLWTGGTGELF
TRBJ1-2 TRBV5-6 - ASSLAGVGGYT
TRBJ2-5 TRBV27 - ASSLSTSQETQY
TRBJ1-1 TRBV19 - ASIFDSSYTEAF
TRBJ2-1 TRBV7-3 TRBD2 ASSLGGTSGRNNEQF
TRBJ2-7 TRBV30 TRBD1 AWSDSGGEYEQY
TRBJ1-5 TRBV2 - ASSAGSQPQH
TRBJ1-2 TRBV19 TRBD1 ASRERTGKGSNYGYT
TRBJ1-4 TRBV9 TRBD1 ASSVDGQGGEKLF